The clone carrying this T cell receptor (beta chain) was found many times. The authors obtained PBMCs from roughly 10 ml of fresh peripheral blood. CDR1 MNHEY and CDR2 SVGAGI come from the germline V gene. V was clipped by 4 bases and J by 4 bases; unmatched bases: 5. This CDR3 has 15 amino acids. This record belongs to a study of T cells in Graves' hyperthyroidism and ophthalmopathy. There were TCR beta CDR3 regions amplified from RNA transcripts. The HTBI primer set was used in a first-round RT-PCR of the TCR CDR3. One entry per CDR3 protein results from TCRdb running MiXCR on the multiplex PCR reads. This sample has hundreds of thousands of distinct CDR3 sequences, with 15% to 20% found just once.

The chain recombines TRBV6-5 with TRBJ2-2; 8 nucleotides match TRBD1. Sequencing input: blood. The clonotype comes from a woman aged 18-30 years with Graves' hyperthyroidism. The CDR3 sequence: CASSSWDRLTGELFF. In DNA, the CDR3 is TGTGCCAGCAGTTCCTGGGACAGGCTCACCGGGGAGCTGTTTTTT.